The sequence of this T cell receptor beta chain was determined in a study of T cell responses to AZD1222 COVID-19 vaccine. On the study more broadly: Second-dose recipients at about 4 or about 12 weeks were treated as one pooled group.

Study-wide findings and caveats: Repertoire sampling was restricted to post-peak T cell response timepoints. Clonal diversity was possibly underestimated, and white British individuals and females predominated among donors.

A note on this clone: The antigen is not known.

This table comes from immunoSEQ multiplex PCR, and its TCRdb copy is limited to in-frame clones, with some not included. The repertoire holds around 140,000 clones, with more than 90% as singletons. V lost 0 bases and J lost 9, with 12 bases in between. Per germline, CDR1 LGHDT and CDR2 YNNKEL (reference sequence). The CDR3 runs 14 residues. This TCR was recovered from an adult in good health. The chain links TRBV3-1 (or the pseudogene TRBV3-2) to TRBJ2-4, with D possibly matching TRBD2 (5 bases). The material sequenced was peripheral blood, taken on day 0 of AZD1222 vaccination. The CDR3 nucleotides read TGTGCCAGCAGCCAAGAAGCGCGGGCCCCCATTCAGTACTTC. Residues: CASSQEARAPIQYF.